The 21 T cell receptor beta chains below come from one sample, sequenced in a study of control samples from healthy donors and cancer patients (dated by TCRdb to about 2020). Library construction relied on the immunoSEQ multiplex PCR assay. TCRdb limited this immuneACCESS table to in-frame rearrangements with V and J called. A share of clones is missing; checked studies link under half to unresolved V genes, and the rest is unexplained. This sample is represented by over 200,000 clones; 82% of them were singletons. Clones ranked in the top ten supply about an eighth of the sample. The source material was PBMCs. Receptor source: a woman in her sixties with lung cancer.

The chain couples TRBV5-1 to TRBJ1-1; maybe TRBD1 (5 bases). The CDR3 extends over 14 amino acids. Trimming cost V 5 bases and J 0 bases, with 11 bases left between them. Germline values: CDR1 SGHRS, CDR2 YFSETQ. The CDR3 DNA is TGCGCCAGCAGGGGGGAGACACTGAACACTGAAGCTTTCTTT. Amino acid sequence: CASRGETLNTEAFF.

The genes are TRBV5-1 and TRBJ2-1, with D possibly TRBD1 on 6 matching bases. With 4 bases removed from V and 6 bases from J, the gap between germline ends came to 17 bases. The CDR3 has 15 residues. Germline lookup yields CDR1 SGHRS and CDR2 YFSETQ. The CDR3 reads CASSPGHLGANEQFF. In DNA form, the CDR3 reads TGCGCCAGCAGCCCCGGACATCTGGGGGCCAATGAGCAGTTCTTC.

This sequence joins TRBV6-5 and TRBJ1-1; D is uncertain. Germline CDR1 MNHEY, CDR2 SVGAGI. V was pared by 6 bases and J by 0 bases, with 11 bases between. The CDR3 length is 14 residues. The CDR3: CASRTGILNTEAFF. The CDR3 DNA follows: TGTGCCAGCAGAACCGGGATATTGAACACTGAAGCTTTCTTT.

The V and J genes are TRBV30 and TRBJ2-5; D is tentatively TRBD1 or TRBD2 (5 bases each). CDR3 length: 13 residues. Germline assignment: CDR1 GTSNPN and CDR2 SVGIG (reference sequence). V dropped 0 bases and J dropped 5 bases, with 10 bases sitting between them. The CDR3: CAWSVRGRETQYF. CDR3 in DNA: TGTGCCTGGAGTGTACGGGGCCGGGAGACCCAGTACTTC.

The V call is TRBV7-8, the J call TRBJ2-1; 7 bases align to TRBD2. The germline V gene has CDR1 SGHVS and CDR2 FQNEAQ. J gave up 0 bases and V 1 base, and 3 bases lay outside the gene matches. The CDR3 is 16 amino acids. CDR3 sequence: CASSLGPGGSYNEQFF. CDR3 DNA: TGTGCCAGCAGCTTAGGTCCGGGGGGCTCCTACAATGAGCAGTTCTTC.

The rearrangement uses TRBV6-1 and TRBJ1-5; 8 nucleotides align to TRBD1. V was pared by 0 bases and J by 7 bases, with 5 bases of the junction left unmatched. The CDR3 length is 15 residues. The germline V gene has CDR1 MNHNS and CDR2 SASEGT. The CDR3 DNA reads as TGTGCCAGCAGTGAAGCGACAGGGGTTGGACAGCCCCAGCATTTT. Encoded protein: CASSEATGVGQPQHF.

This chain uses TRBV18 with TRBJ2-5; 14 bases line up with TRBD2. Germline loops: CDR1 KGHSH, CDR2 LQKENI. Trimming at V came to 1 base and at J to 2 bases, leaving 3 bases not matched to a gene. CDR3 length equals 17 residues. The CDR3 reads CASSPRGLAGGQETQYF. CDR3 nucleotide sequence: TGTGCCAGCTCACCACGAGGACTAGCGGGAGGTCAAGAGACCCAGTACTTC. Full variable domain (missing parts from reference TRBV18 and TRBJ2-5): NAGVMQNPRHLVRRRGQEARLRCSPMKGHSHVYWYRQLPEEGLKFMVYLQKENIIDESGMPKERFSAEFPKEGPSILRIQQVVRGDSAAYFCASSPRGLAGGQETQYFGPGTRLLVL.

This clone is a singleton in its sample. The genes are TRBV2 and TRBJ1-2, with 8 nucleotides matching TRBD1. Germline lookup yields CDR1 SNHLY and CDR2 FYNNEI. The CDR3 consists of 14 residues. J was trimmed by 4 bases and V by 6 bases; bases with no gene match: 7. The CDR3 DNA reads TGTGCCAGCAGCCAAACAGGGGGTACCTATGGCTACACCTTC. This gives the protein CASSQTGGTYGYTF.

The chain carries TRBV9 and TRBJ2-1; D is undetermined. CDR3 length: 16 residues. Germline V gene lookup returns CDR1 SGDLS and CDR2 YYNGEE. The ends were cut back, 0 bases at V and 5 bases at J, with 15 bases in the middle. CDR3 sequence reads: CASSVEGSTHDNEQFF. Here the CDR3 DNA reads TGTGCCAGCAGCGTAGAAGGGTCAACCCACGACAATGAGCAGTTCTTC.

This chain uses TRBV7-9 with TRBJ2-1; no firm D call. CDR1 is SEHNR, CDR2 FQNEAQ, per germline (reference sequence). V was cut by 5 bases and J by 9 bases, with 5 bases left in between. This CDR3 is 10 amino acids long. CDR3 sequence: CASSPFEQFF. The CDR3 coding sequence is TGTGCCAGCAGCCCTTTTGAGCAGTTCTTC.

The chain has TRBV24-1 and TRBJ1-5, with D maybe TRBD1 (5 bases). Deletions cut 9 bases from V and 5 bases from J, with 13 bases between. The V gene's germline CDR1 is KGHDR and CDR2 SFDVKD. This CDR3 is 13 amino acids long. CDR3 coding DNA: TGTGCCACCCAGGCTGCAGGGCATCAGCCCCAGCATTTT. The encoded protein is CATQAAGHQPQHF.

This clone was observed once. V usage is TRBV6-5 and J usage is TRBJ2-7; tentative D call: TRBD2 (5 bases). The length of the CDR3 is 13 residues. The germline gives CDR1 MNHEY, CDR2 SVGAGI. V lost 6 bases and J lost 6, with 15 bases in between. CDR3 DNA sequence: TGTGCCAGCAGCCTACTACGGGGTGGCGAGCAGTACTTC. It specifies CASSLLRGGEQYF.

Regarding this clone: The same CDR3 arises from other DNA sequences in this sample as well. The chain employs TRBV3-1 (or the pseudogene TRBV3-2) and TRBJ1-1; D possibly corresponds to TRBD1 (5 bases). V was shortened by 4 bases and J by 4 bases, with 7 bases between the two germline ends. The V gene's germline CDR1 is LGHDT and CDR2 YNNKEL (reference sequence). The CDR3 has 12 amino acids. CDR3 coding DNA: TGTGCCAGCAGCCCCGGGGGCACTGAAGCTTTCTTT. It translates to CASSPGGTEAFF.

This clone occurred once. The rearrangement joins TRBV7-3 to TRBJ2-2; 15 positions match TRBD2. The trim removed 5 bases at V and 4 bases at J, leaving 8 bases unmatched. Germline loops: CDR1 SGHTA, CDR2 FQGTGA. The CDR3 consists of 18 residues. CDR3 residues: CASSPRTSGGASTGELFF. Written as DNA, the CDR3 is TGTGCCAGCAGCCCGCGGACTAGCGGGGGGGCGAGCACCGGGGAGCTGTTTTTT.

V and J are TRBV19 and TRBJ2-2; 9 nucleotides agree with TRBD1. With 4 bases clipped from V and 4 bases from J, the junction kept 7 bases outside the gene matches. CDR3 length: 16 amino acids. Germline V gene lookup returns CDR1 LNHDA and CDR2 SQIVND (reference sequence). In nucleotides, the CDR3 is TGTGCCAGTAGTAATTCGGGGACAGGGTTCACCGGGGAGCTGTTTTTT. This translates into CASSNSGTGFTGELFF.

In regard to this clone: The same CDR3 arises from other DNA sequences in this sample as well. The chain recombines TRBV19 with TRBJ2-7; 7 bases are shared with TRBD1. CDR1 is LNHDA, CDR2 SQIVND, per germline (reference sequence). The CDR3 sequence is 14 residues long. The J segment lost 2 bases and the V segment lost 4 bases, leaving 5 bases of the junction unmatched. The CDR3 is CASSSPGQTYEQYF. CDR3 nucleotides: TGTGCCAGTAGTAGTCCGGGACAGACCTACGAGCAGTACTTC.

This clone was picked up a small number of times. In DNA, the CDR3 is TGTGCCAGCAGTGAAGCTTACGGCTCCTACGAGCAGTACTTC. Protein product: CASSEAYGSYEQYF. The J gene is TRBJ2-7, the V gene TRBV6-1; D is uncertain. The CDR3 has 14 amino acids. The germline V gene has CDR1 MNHNS and CDR2 SASEGT. The V end was cut by 0 bases, the J end by 0 bases, with 6 bases between.

In this sample, this clone turned up once. This rearrangement joins TRBV5-6 to TRBJ2-3; D is unclear. This CDR3 spans 14 amino acids. Germline values: CDR1 SGHDT, CDR2 YYEEEE. Trimming left V 0 bases short and J 0 bases short, with 5 bases between. Here the CDR3 reads CASSLGRSTDTQYF. Written as DNA, the CDR3 is TGTGCCAGCAGCTTGGGTAGAAGCACAGATACGCAGTATTTT.

A single count supports this clone. The chain's CDR3 is CASSSYADRDGANVLTF. The CDR3 nucleotides read TGTGCCAGCAGTTCCTACGCCGACAGGGATGGGGCCAACGTCCTGACTTTC. This rearrangement joins TRBV2 to TRBJ2-6, with 7 bases matching TRBD1. V was pared by 5 bases and J by 3 bases, with 10 bases of the junction left unmatched. Germline V gives CDR1 SNHLY, CDR2 FYNNEI. The CDR3 spans 17 residues. Using reference TRBV2 and TRBJ2-6 for the parts outside the CDR3, the full variable domain is EPEVTQTPSHQVTQMGQEVILRCVPISNHLYFYWYRQILGQKVEFLVSFYNNEISEKSEIFDDQFSVERPDGSNFTLKIRSTKLEDSAMYFCASSSYADRDGANVLTFGAGSRLTVL.

The chain joins TRBV6-6 to TRBJ1-4; 10 nucleotides line up with TRBD1. This CDR3 contains 16 residues. J gave up 7 bases and V 4 bases, and 9 bases lay outside the gene matches. Germline assignment: CDR1 MNHNY and CDR2 SVGAGI (reference sequence). CDR3 bases: TGTGCCAGCAGTTCTTTCGGGACAGGGGAAGGTGAAAAACTGTTTTTT. It encodes CASSSFGTGEGEKLFF.

The rearrangement uses TRBV20-1 and TRBJ2-3; no firm D call. Germline V lookup: CDR1 DFQATT, CDR2 SNEGSKA (reference sequence). V dropped 4 bases and J dropped 8 bases, with 7 bases sitting between them. CDR3 length: 10 residues. CDR3 DNA sequence: TGCAGTGCTACCCTGGGTACGCAGTATTTT. Encoded protein: CSATLGTQYF.